The 9 T cell receptor beta chains below come from one sample, sequenced in a study of T cells in Graves' hyperthyroidism and ophthalmopathy. Amplification of TCR beta CDR3 regions was performed using RNA transcripts as template. With the HTBI primer set, the TCR CDR3 went through a first round of RT-PCR. TCRdb re-called the multiplex PCR reads with MiXCR, one entry per CDR3 protein. The sample comprises more than 50,000 distinct CDR3 sequences, approximately 53% of which are singletons, and roughly 3.4% rests with the top ten. Input material: blood. These receptors were collected from a woman aged 55-69 years with Graves' ophthalmopathy.

Ten or more counts support this clonotype. The V gene is TRBV3-1, the J gene TRBJ2-5, with TRBD2 identical over 12 bases. CDR3 length: 15 amino acids. CDR1 and CDR2 (germline): LGHDT, YNNKEL (reference sequence). J gave up 4 bases and V 3 bases, and 3 bases lay outside the gene matches. CDR3 bases: TGTGCCAGCAGCCATTTACTAGCGGGAGGAGAGACCCAGTACTTC. Its translation is CASSHLLAGGETQYF.

This chain links TRBV20-1 with TRBJ2-7; TRBD1 matches 11 bases. The V gene end was trimmed by 1 base and the J gene end by 4 bases; junction bases not matched to a gene: 6. Germline-derived CDR1 and CDR2 are DFQATT and SNEGSKA (reference sequence). The CDR3 is made up of 15 amino acids. The CDR3 reads CSARVGTGGIYEQYF. CDR3 bases: TGCAGTGCTAGAGTCGGGACAGGGGGGATTTACGAGCAGTACTTC.

This clonotype has ten or more counts. The CDR3 loop reads CASSYHGGPYEQYF. The CDR3 DNA follows: TGTGCCAGCAGTTACCACGGGGGCCCCTACGAGCAGTACTTC. The rearrangement uses TRBV27 and TRBJ2-7; D might be TRBD1 or TRBD2, each matching 6 bases. Germline V gene data show CDR1 as MNHEY and CDR2 as SMNVEV (reference sequence). Trimming shortened V by 4 bases and J by 2 bases, and 12 bases separated the two germline ends. This CDR3 has 14 amino acids.

In its sample, this clonotype was seen once. The gene calls are TRBV20-1 and TRBJ1-1; D may be TRBD1 (6 bases). In germline, CDR1 is DFQATT, CDR2 SNEGSKA (reference sequence). CDR3 size: 15 residues. V was clipped by 0 bases and J by 3 bases, with 14 bases between them. CDR3 in DNA: TGCAGTGCTAGAGAGGGCGGGGGCGGGGACACTGAAGCTTTCTTT. It encodes CSAREGGGGDTEAFF.

The J gene is TRBJ2-5, the V gene TRBV14; D is possibly TRBD1 (5 bases). Germline values: CDR1 SGHDN, CDR2 FVKESK. The V gene lost 0 bases and the J gene lost 5 bases, with 10 bases spanning the gap. There are 14 residues in the CDR3. CDR3 residues: CASSQDQGWETQYF. CDR3 sequence (DNA): TGTGCCAGCAGCCAAGACCAGGGATGGGAGACCCAGTACTTC.

The rearrangement uses TRBV24-1 and TRBJ1-2; TRBD1 agrees at 9 bases. This CDR3 is built from 15 residues. Germline trimming cut 4 bases from V and 4 bases from J; bases unmatched to any gene: 6. Germline V gene lookup returns CDR1 KGHDR and CDR2 SFDVKD. This chain's CDR3 is CATSETGQGAYGYTF. CDR3 nucleotide sequence: TGTGCCACCAGTGAGACGGGACAGGGTGCCTATGGCTACACCTTC.

The chain uses TRBV20-1 and TRBJ2-5; TRBD2 matches 8 bases. V shed 0 bases, J shed 2 bases, and the junction held 2 bases outside the gene matches. Germline loops: CDR1 DFQATT, CDR2 SNEGSKA (reference sequence). The CDR3 runs to 14 residues. The CDR3 DNA follows: TGCAGTGCTAGAGATGCTAGCGGGCAAGAGACCCAGTACTTC. Translated: CSARDASGQETQYF.

The rearrangement links TRBV5-6 to TRBJ1-4; 8 bases line up with TRBD1. J gave up 6 bases and V 4 bases, and 2 bases lay outside the gene matches. This CDR3 region has 13 residues. Germline V gene data show CDR1 as SGHDT and CDR2 as YYEEEE. CDR3 DNA sequence: TGTGCCAGCAGCCTGACAGGGGATGAAAAACTGTTTTTT. It encodes CASSLTGDEKLFF.

In DNA, the CDR3 is TGTGCCAGCAGCGTCTACAGCAATTCAGACAATGAGCAGTTCTTC. It translates to CASSVYSNSDNEQFF. The chain is built from TRBV9 and TRBJ2-1; D gene uncertain. CDR3 size: 15 residues. The V and J ends lost 2 bases and 5 bases respectively, with 14 bases between them. CDR1 SGDLS and CDR2 YYNGEE come from the germline V gene.